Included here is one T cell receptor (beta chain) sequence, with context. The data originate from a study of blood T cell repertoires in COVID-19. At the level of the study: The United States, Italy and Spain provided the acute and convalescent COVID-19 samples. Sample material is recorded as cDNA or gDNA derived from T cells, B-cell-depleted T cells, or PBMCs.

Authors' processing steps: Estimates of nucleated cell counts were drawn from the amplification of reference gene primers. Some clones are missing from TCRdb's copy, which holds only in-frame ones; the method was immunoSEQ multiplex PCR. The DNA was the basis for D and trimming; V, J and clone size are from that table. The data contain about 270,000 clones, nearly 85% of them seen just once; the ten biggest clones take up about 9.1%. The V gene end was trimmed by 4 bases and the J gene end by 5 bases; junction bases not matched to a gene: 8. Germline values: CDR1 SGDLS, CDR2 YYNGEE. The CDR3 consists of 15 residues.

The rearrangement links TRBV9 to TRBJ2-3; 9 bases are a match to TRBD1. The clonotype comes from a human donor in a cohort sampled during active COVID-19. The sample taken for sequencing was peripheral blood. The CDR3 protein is CASSPDGTGLDTQYF. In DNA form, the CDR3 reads TGTGCCAGCAGCCCCGACGGGACAGGGCTAGATACGCAGTATTTT.